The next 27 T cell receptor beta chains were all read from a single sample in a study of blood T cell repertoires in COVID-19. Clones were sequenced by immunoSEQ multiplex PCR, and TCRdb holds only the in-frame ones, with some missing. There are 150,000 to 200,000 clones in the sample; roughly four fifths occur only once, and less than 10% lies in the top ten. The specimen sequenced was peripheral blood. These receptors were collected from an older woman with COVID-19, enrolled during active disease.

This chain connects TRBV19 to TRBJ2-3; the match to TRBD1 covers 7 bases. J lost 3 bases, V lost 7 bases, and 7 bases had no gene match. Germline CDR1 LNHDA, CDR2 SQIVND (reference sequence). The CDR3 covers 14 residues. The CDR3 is CASTEGARTDTQYF. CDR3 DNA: TGTGCCAGTACCGAGGGGGCAAGGACAGATACGCAGTATTTT.

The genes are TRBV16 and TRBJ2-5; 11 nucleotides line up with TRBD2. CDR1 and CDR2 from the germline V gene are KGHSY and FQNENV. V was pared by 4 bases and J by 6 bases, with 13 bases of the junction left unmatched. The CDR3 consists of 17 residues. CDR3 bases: TGTGCCAGCAGCCGATCGGGACTAGCGGATCTGGTAAAGACCCAGTACTTC. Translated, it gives CASSRSGLADLVKTQYF.

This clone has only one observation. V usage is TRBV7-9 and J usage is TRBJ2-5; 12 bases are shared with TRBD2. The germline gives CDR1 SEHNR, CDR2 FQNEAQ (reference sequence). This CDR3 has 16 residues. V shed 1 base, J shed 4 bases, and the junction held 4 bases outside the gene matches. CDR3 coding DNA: TGTGCCAGCAGCTTAGGGTCTAGCGGGAGGGTAGAGACCCAGTACTTC. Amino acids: CASSLGSSGRVETQYF.

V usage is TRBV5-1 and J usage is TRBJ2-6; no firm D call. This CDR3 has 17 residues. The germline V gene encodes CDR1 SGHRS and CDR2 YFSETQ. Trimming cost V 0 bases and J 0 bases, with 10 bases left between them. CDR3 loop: CASSLATAPSGANVLTF. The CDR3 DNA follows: TGCGCCAGCAGCTTGGCTACTGCCCCCTCTGGGGCCAACGTCCTGACTTTC.

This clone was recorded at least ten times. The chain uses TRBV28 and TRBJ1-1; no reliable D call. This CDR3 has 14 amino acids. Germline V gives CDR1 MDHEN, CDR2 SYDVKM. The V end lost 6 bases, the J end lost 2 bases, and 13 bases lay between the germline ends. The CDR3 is CASSRGGGNTEAFF. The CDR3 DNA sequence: TGTGCCAGCAGCCGGGGTGGAGGAAACACTGAAGCTTTCTTT.

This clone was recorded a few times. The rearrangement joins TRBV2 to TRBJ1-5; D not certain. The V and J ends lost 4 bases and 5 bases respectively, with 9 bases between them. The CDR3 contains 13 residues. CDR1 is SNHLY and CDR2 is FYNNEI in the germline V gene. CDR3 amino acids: CASSVGGDQPQHF. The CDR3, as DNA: TGTGCCAGCAGTGTTGGAGGAGATCAGCCCCAGCATTTT.

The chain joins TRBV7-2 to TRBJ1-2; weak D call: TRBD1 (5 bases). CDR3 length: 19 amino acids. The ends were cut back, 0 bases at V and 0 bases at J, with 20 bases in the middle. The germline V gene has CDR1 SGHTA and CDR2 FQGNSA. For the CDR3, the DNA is TGTGCCAGCAGCTTAGCGAGAAGTCTAGGGAGGGGAGCTAACTATGGCTACACCTTC. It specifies CASSLARSLGRGANYGYTF.

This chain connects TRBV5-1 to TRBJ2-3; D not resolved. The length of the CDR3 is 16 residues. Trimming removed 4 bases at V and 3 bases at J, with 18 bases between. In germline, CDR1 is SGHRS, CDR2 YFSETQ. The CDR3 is CASSPSNKVVTDTQYF. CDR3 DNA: TGCGCCAGCAGCCCCTCCAATAAAGTAGTGACAGATACGCAGTATTTT.

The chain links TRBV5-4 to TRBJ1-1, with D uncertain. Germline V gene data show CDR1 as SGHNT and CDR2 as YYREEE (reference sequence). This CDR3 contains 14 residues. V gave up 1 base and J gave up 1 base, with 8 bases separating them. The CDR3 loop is CASSLTTTNTEAFF. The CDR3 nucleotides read TGTGCCAGCAGCTTGACAACAACGAACACTGAAGCTTTCTTT. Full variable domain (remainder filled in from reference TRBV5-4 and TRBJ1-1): ETGVTQSPTHLIKTRGQQVTLRCSSQSGHNTVSWYQQALGQGPQFIFQYYREEENGRGNFPPRFSGLQFPNYSSELNVNALELDDSALYLCASSLTTTNTEAFFGQGTRLTVV.

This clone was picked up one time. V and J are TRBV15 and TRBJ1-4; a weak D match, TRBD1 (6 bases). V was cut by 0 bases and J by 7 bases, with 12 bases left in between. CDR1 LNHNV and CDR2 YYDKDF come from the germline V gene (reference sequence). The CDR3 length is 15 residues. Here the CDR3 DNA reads TGTGCCACCAGCAGAGAGGGGGCGCAGGGTGAAAAACTGTTTTTT. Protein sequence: CATSREGAQGEKLFF. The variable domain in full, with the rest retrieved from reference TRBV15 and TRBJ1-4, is DAMVIQNPRYQVTQFGKPVTLSCSQTLNHNVMYWYQQKSSQAPKLLFHYYDKDFNNEADTPDNFQSRRPNTSFCFLDIRSPGLGDTAMYLCATSREGAQGEKLFFGSGTQLSVL.

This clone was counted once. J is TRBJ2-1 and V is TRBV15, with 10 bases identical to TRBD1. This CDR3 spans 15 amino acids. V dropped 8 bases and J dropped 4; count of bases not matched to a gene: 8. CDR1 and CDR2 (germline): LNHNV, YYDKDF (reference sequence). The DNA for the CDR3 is TGTGCCACCCAAACCGGGACAGGGGTATACAATGAGCAGTTCTTC. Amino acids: CATQTGTGVYNEQFF.

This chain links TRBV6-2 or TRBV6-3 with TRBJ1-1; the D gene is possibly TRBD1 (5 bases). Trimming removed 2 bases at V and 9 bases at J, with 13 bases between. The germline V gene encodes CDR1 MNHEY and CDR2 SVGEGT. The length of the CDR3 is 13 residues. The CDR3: CASSYVARAQAFF. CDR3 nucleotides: TGTGCCAGCAGTTACGTGGCCAGGGCCCAAGCTTTCTTT.

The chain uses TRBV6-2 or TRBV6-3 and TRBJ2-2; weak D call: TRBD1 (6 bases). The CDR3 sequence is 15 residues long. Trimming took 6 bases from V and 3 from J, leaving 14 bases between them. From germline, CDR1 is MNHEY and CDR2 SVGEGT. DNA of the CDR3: TGTGCCAGCAGCCGTAGTGACAGGTACACCGGGGAGCTGTTTTTT. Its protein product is CASSRSDRYTGELFF.

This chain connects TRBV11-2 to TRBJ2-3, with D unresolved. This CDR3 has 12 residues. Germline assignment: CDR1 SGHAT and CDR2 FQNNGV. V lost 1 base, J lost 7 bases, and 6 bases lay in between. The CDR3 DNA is TGTGCCAGCAGCTTAGGGCGGAATACGCAGTATTTT. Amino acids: CASSLGRNTQYF.

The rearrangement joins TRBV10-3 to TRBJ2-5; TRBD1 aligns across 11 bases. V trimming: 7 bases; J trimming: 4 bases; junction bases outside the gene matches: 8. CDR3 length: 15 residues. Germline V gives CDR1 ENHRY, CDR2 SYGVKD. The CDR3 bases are TGTGCCATCAACCAAGGACAGGGGGCACGAGAGACCCAGTACTTC. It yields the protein CAINQGQGARETQYF.

The CDR3 loop reads CASGGSPTGELFF. In nucleotides, the CDR3 is TGTGCCAGCGGCGGGAGTCCCACCGGGGAGCTGTTTTTT. The chain links TRBV28 to TRBJ2-2, with 7 bases that match TRBD2. The trim removed 8 bases at V and 4 bases at J, leaving 4 bases unmatched. CDR1 and CDR2 from the germline V gene are MDHEN and SYDVKM. This CDR3 contains 13 residues.

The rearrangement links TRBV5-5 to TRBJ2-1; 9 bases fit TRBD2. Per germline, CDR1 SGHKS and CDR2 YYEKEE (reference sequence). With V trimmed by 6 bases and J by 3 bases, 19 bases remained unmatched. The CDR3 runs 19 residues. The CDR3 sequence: CASNKKPAGGPAHYNEQFF. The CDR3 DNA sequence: TGTGCCAGCAACAAAAAGCCGGCGGGAGGGCCGGCTCACTACAATGAGCAGTTCTTC.

Here the CDR3 DNA reads TGTGCCAGCAGCGGAGGGGGCGCTTCTGGAAACACCATATATTTT. Translated, it gives CASSGGGASGNTIYF. The chain joins TRBV9 to TRBJ1-3, with 7 bases lining up with TRBD1. Germline V gene sequence: CDR1 SGDLS, CDR2 YYNGEE. This CDR3 region has 15 residues. The J segment lost 1 base and the V segment lost 3 bases, leaving 4 bases of the junction unmatched. Together with reference TRBV9 and TRBJ1-3, the CDR3 gives the full variable domain: DSGVTQTPKHLITATGQRVTLRCSPRSGDLSVYWYQQSLDQGLQFLIQYYNGEERAKGNILERFSAQQFPDLHSELNLSSLELGDSALYFCASSGGGASGNTIYFGEGSWLTVV.

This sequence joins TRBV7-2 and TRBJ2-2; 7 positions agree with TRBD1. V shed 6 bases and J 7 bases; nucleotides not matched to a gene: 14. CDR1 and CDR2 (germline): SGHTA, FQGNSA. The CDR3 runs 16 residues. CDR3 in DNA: TGTGCCAGCAGACCAGCATCACAGGGGCAGGGCGGGGAGCTGTTTTTT. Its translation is CASRPASQGQGGELFF.

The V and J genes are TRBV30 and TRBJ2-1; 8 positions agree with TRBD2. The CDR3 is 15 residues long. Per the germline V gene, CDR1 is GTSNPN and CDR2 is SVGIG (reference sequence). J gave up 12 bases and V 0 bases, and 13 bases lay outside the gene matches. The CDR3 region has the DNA TGTGCCTGGAGTGTACTTTCGGGGGGGTTTGGTGTGCAGTTCTTC. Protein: CAWSVLSGGFGVQFF.

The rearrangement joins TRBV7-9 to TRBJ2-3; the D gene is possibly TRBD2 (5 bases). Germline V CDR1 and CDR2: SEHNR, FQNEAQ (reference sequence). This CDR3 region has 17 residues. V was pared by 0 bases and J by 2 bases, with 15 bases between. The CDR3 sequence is CASSLAVGAPHTDTQYF. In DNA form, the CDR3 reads TGTGCCAGCAGCTTAGCGGTGGGAGCCCCACACACAGATACGCAGTATTTT. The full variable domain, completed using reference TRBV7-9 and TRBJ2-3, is DTGVSQNPRHKITKRGQNVTFRCDPISEHNRLYWYRQTLGQGPEFLTYFQNEAQLEKSRLLSDRFSAERPKGSFSTLEIQRTEQGDSAMYLCASSLAVGAPHTDTQYFGPGTRLTVL.

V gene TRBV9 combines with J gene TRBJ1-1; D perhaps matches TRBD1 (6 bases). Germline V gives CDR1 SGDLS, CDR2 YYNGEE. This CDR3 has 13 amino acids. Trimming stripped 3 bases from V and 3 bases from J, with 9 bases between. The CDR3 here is CASSGHRDTEAFF. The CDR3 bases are TGTGCCAGCAGCGGGCACAGGGACACTGAAGCTTTCTTT.

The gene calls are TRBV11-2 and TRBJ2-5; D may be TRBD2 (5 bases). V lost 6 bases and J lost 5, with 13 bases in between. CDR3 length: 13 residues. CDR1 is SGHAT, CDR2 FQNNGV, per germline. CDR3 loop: CASSQGPGETQYF. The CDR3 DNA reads TGTGCCAGCAGTCAAGGGCCGGGGGAGACCCAGTACTTC.

The CDR3 DNA is TGTGCCATCAGCTATAAAGGCAGGGGCTTTTGGCATCAGCCCCAGCATTTT. Translating gives CAISYKGRGFWHQPQHF. The rearrangement links TRBV10-3 to TRBJ1-5, with D maybe TRBD1 (6 bases). The ends were cut back, 6 bases at V and 5 bases at J, with 23 bases in the middle. CDR1 and CDR2 (germline): ENHRY, SYGVKD. CDR3 length: 17 amino acids.

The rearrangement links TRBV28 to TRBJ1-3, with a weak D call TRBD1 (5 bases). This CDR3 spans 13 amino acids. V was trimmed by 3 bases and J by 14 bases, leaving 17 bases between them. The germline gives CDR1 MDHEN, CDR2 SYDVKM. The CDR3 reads CASSLDTPFMLYF. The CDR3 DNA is TGTGCCAGCAGTTTGGACACCCCTTTTATGTTATATTTT. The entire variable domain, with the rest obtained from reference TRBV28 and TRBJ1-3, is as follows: DVKVTQSSRYLVKRTGEKVFLECVQDMDHENMFWYRQDPGLGLRLIYFSYDVKMKEKGDIPEGYSVSREKKERFSLILESASTNQTSMYLCASSLDTPFMLYFGEGSWLTVV.

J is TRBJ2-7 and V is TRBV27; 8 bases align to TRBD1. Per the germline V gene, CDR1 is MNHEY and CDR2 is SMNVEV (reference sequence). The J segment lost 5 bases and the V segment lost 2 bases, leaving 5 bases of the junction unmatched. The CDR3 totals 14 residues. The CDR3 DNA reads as TGTGCCAGCAGTTTACGGACAGGGAGCCACGAGCAGTACTTC. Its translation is CASSLRTGSHEQYF.

The CDR3 is CASSLGLAGDSETQYF. CDR3 coding DNA: TGTGCCAGCAGCTTAGGGCTAGCGGGAGATTCAGAGACCCAGTACTTC. The V gene is TRBV7-2, the J gene TRBJ2-5, with TRBD2 identical over 10 bases. Germline V gives CDR1 SGHTA, CDR2 FQGNSA. J lost 4 bases, V lost 1 base, and 6 bases had no gene match. This CDR3 has 16 residues.